These 26 T cell receptor beta chains were all obtained from the same sample, sequenced in a study of blood T cell repertoires in COVID-19. Profiling relied on immunoSEQ multiplex PCR, and the TCRdb table lists in-frame clones only, not all of them. The repertoire holds about 40,000 clones, with roughly 90% as singletons. Sequences were obtained from peripheral blood. The receptors here all came from a man in his 60s with active COVID-19.

The genes are TRBV12-3 or TRBV12-4 and TRBJ1-5; D unclear. The CDR3 runs 12 residues. Trimming stripped 8 bases from V and 1 base from J, with 6 bases between. The CDR3 DNA is TGTGCCAGCTCGAGAAGCAATCAGCCCCAGCATTTT. Amino acids: CASSRSNQPQHF.

This rearrangement joins TRBV13 to TRBJ2-7, with 8 bases aligning to TRBD2. The CDR3 is 14 amino acids. V shed 0 bases and J 5 bases; nucleotides not matched to a gene: 3. Looked up from germline, CDR1 is PRHDT and CDR2 is FYEKMQ (reference sequence). This CDR3 reads CASSLGGRADEQYF. CDR3 nucleotide sequence: TGTGCCAGCAGCTTAGGCGGGAGGGCCGACGAGCAGTACTTC.

The V gene is TRBV19, the J gene TRBJ1-3; D uncertain. Germline V gene sequence: CDR1 LNHDA, CDR2 SQIVND (reference sequence). V gave up 1 base and J gave up 2 bases, with 9 bases separating them. This CDR3 has 15 residues. The CDR3 nucleotides are TGTGCCAGTAGTATAGCCGGGATTACTGGAAACACCATATATTTT. Its protein product is CASSIAGITGNTIYF.

The chain carries TRBV30 and TRBJ1-5; D is perhaps TRBD1 (6 bases). There are 15 residues in the CDR3. V lost 2 bases, J lost 4 bases, and 15 bases lay in between. CDR1 is GTSNPN and CDR2 is SVGIG in the germline V gene (reference sequence). The CDR3 region is CAWSRGFDQNQPQHF. The CDR3 bases are TGTGCCTGGAGTAGGGGGTTCGACCAAAATCAGCCCCAGCATTTT. Looking up the rest from reference TRBV30 and TRBJ1-5 gives the full variable domain: SQTIHQWPATLVQPVGSPLSLECTVEGTSNPNLYWYRQAAGRGLQLLFYSVGIGQISSEVPQNLSASRPQDRQFILSSKKLLLSDSGFYLCAWSRGFDQNQPQHFGDGTRLSIL.

The rearrangement uses TRBV4-3 and TRBJ1-3; D might be TRBD1 (5 bases). Germline CDR1 is LGHNA and CDR2 is YSLEER. V was shortened by 5 bases and J by 0 bases, with 14 bases between the two germline ends. The CDR3 totals 16 residues. In DNA form, the CDR3 reads TGCGCCAGCAGCTTTAGCTCAGGGTTCTCTGGAAACACCATATATTTT. This gives the protein CASSFSSGFSGNTIYF.

This chain connects TRBV7-3 to TRBJ1-1; perhaps TRBD1 as D (5 bases). Germline assignment: CDR1 SGHTA and CDR2 FQGTGA. There are 16 residues in the CDR3. V shed 2 bases and J shed 4 bases, with 17 bases lying between them. CDR3 sequence: CASSLRAGSGATEAFF. DNA of the CDR3: TGTGCCAGCAGCTTACGAGCTGGGAGCGGGGCCACTGAAGCTTTCTTT.

This clone was seen just once. The chain recombines TRBV9 with TRBJ1-1; 8 bases align to TRBD1. The CDR3 is 14 residues long. Germline V gives CDR1 SGDLS, CDR2 YYNGEE. V lost 5 bases to trimming and J lost 7 bases; unmatched junction nucleotides: 10. The CDR3 DNA sequence: TGTGCCAGCAGTCAGACCGTACAGGGGGGTGAAGCTTTCTTT. Translating it yields CASSQTVQGGEAFF.

This chain connects TRBV5-4 to TRBJ2-7; 12 nucleotides agree with TRBD1. The closer fit of TRBJ2-1 to the DNA end suggests the J call may be wrong. Germline CDR1 reads SGHNT; CDR2 reads YYREEE (reference sequence). CDR3 size: 16 residues. The CDR3 bases are TGTGCCAGCAGCCAACCGGGACAGGGGGCAGGGAATGAGCAGTTCTTC. Its translation is CASSQPGQGAGNEQFF.

The chain recombines TRBV5-1 with TRBJ2-7, with 10 bases matching TRBD2. Germline V lookup: CDR1 SGHRS, CDR2 YFSETQ. V trimming: 1 base; J trimming: 3 bases; junction bases outside the gene matches: 19. The CDR3 sequence is 20 residues long. The CDR3 region has the DNA TGCGCCAGCAGCTTGAGTACTAGCGGGATTACAGCCCCGTCGAGCTACGAGCAGTACTTC. Its protein is CASSLSTSGITAPSSYEQYF.

This clone was counted only a few times. The chain uses TRBV2 and TRBJ2-7; D remains unclear. Trimming took 7 bases from V and 1 from J, leaving 11 bases between them. Germline CDR1 reads SNHLY; CDR2 reads FYNNEI. The CDR3 totals 13 residues. In DNA form, the CDR3 reads TGTGCCAGCACTGGAGAAAGTTCCTACGAGCAGTACTTC. Translated, it gives CASTGESSYEQYF.

The chain is built from TRBV7-2 and TRBJ2-3; TRBD1 matches 12 bases. Germline lookup yields CDR1 SGHTA and CDR2 FQGNSA. Trimming at V came to 6 bases and at J to 6 bases, leaving 4 bases not matched to a gene. This CDR3 contains 14 residues. In DNA form, the CDR3 reads TGTGCCAGCAGGGCCGGGACAGGGGGCGATACGCAGTATTTT. It codes for CASRAGTGGDTQYF. The full variable domain, with the rest looked up from reference TRBV7-2 and TRBJ2-3, is GAGVSQSPSNKVTEKGKDVELRCDPISGHTALYWYRQSLGQGLEFLIYFQGNSAPDKSGLPSDRFSAERTGGSVSTLTIQRTQQEDSAVYLCASRAGTGGDTQYFGPGTRLTVL.

The chain has TRBV4-1 and TRBJ2-7, with 11 positions matching TRBD2. V dropped 4 bases and J dropped 6; count of bases not matched to a gene: 11. Germline lookup yields CDR1 MGHRA and CDR2 YSYEKL. This CDR3 is built from 16 residues. The CDR3 spells CASSPNSLAGGGEQYF. CDR3 in DNA: TGCGCCAGCAGCCCGAACTCGCTAGCGGGAGGAGGCGAGCAGTACTTC.

This clone was observed a handful of times. This chain joins TRBV6-5 and TRBJ1-6; tentative D call: TRBD1 (5 bases). Germline lookup yields CDR1 MNHEY and CDR2 SVGAGI. CDR3 size: 15 residues. Trimming removed 1 base from V and 8 bases from J, with 12 bases in between. The CDR3 sequence is CASSYLGRGDSPLHF. CDR3 DNA sequence: TGTGCCAGCAGTTACTTGGGAAGGGGTGATTCACCCCTCCACTTT.

The chain joins TRBV11-3 to TRBJ2-3; D not certain. Germline CDR1 and CDR2: SGHNT and YENEEA. This CDR3 region has 16 residues. Trimming took off 1 base at V and 0 bases at J, with 11 bases between the two ends. The DNA of the CDR3 is TGTGCCAGCAGCTTAGGAGCTTTTACTAGCACAGATACGCAGTATTTT. This gives the protein CASSLGAFTSTDTQYF.

This clone turned up a few times. The V and J genes are TRBV5-4 and TRBJ2-5, with 7 bases that match TRBD1. The CDR3 is 15 residues long. Germline lookup yields CDR1 SGHNT and CDR2 YYREEE (reference sequence). The V segment lost 5 bases and the J segment 4 bases; nucleotides outside the gene matches: 11. The CDR3 sequence: CASRATGSGGETQYF. CDR3 in DNA: TGTGCCAGCAGAGCGACAGGGTCTGGGGGAGAGACCCAGTACTTC.

The rearrangement links TRBV19 to TRBJ2-7, with 7 bases that match TRBD2. In germline, CDR1 is LNHDA, CDR2 SQIVND (reference sequence). This CDR3 region has 14 residues. Trimming took 4 bases from V and 5 from J; bases not matched to a gene: 8. The CDR3 here is CASSSTTSRHEQYF. CDR3 nucleotides: TGTGCCAGTAGTAGTACGACTAGCAGGCACGAGCAGTACTTC. The full variable domain, its missing parts supplied by reference TRBV19 and TRBJ2-7, is DGGITQSPKYLFRKEGQNVTLSCEQNLNHDAMYWYRQDPGQGLRLIYYSQIVNDFQKGDIAEGYSVSREKKESFPLTVTSAQKNPTAFYLCASSSTTSRHEQYFGPGTRLTVT.

The genes are TRBV5-5 and TRBJ2-7; D may be TRBD1 (6 bases). CDR1 and CDR2 (germline): SGHKS, YYEKEE (reference sequence). Deletions cut 4 bases from V and 3 bases from J, with 11 bases between. The CDR3 is 13 amino acids. For the CDR3, the DNA is TGTGCCAGCAGCACGGGACACGGCTACGAGCAGTACTTC. The encoded protein is CASSTGHGYEQYF.

CDR3 loop: CASSESLLAAGDSEQFF. The DNA of the CDR3 is TGTGCCAGCAGTGAGTCCCTGCTAGCGGCGGGGGATTCTGAGCAGTTCTTC. This chain links TRBV2 with TRBJ2-1; 7 nucleotides line up with TRBD2. CDR3 length: 17 amino acids. Germline V gene lookup returns CDR1 SNHLY and CDR2 FYNNEI. J was trimmed by 9 bases and V by 3 bases; bases with no gene match: 17.

CDR3 amino acids: CASSLIQGSASYEQYF. The CDR3 DNA reads TGTGCCAGCAGCCTAATACAGGGATCGGCCTCCTACGAGCAGTACTTC. V gene TRBV5-5 combines with J gene TRBJ2-7, with D tentatively TRBD1 (6 bases). This CDR3 is 16 amino acids long. V was shortened by 4 bases and J by 0 bases, with 17 bases between the two germline ends. Germline lookup yields CDR1 SGHKS and CDR2 YYEKEE (reference sequence).

This clone came up once. The chain combines TRBV7-9 with TRBJ2-3; 8 bases are shared with TRBD2. The germline V gene encodes CDR1 SEHNR and CDR2 FQNEAQ (reference sequence). Trimming removed 5 bases from V and 0 bases from J; junction bases left unmatched: 7. The CDR3 covers 16 residues. The CDR3 DNA sequence: TGTGCCAGCAGCCTTAATCAGCGGGGGAGCACAGATACGCAGTATTTT. It is translated as CASSLNQRGSTDTQYF.

V usage is TRBV7-8 and J usage is TRBJ1-5, with D perhaps TRBD1 (5 bases). Germline-derived CDR1 and CDR2 are SGHVS and FQNEAQ. The V and J ends lost 5 bases and 4 bases respectively, with 12 bases between them. The CDR3 consists of 14 residues. The CDR3 nucleotides are TGTGCCAGCAGCGGGACGGGGGGGAATCAGCCCCAGCATTTT. Amino acid sequence: CASSGTGGNQPQHF.

The chain couples TRBV2 to TRBJ2-3, with 11 bases matching TRBD2. The germline gives CDR1 SNHLY, CDR2 FYNNEI. V lost 1 base and J lost 0; bases outside the gene matches: 6. The CDR3 covers 18 residues. CDR3 bases: TGTGCCAGCAGTGAAGGGCCGGGACTAGCGGCTAGCACAGATACGCAGTATTTT. It is translated as CASSEGPGLAASTDTQYF.

The chain employs TRBV7-2 and TRBJ2-4; D is ambiguous. Germline V gene data show CDR1 as SGHTA and CDR2 as FQGNSA. The CDR3 runs to 13 residues. Trimming removed 2 bases at V and 5 bases at J, with 7 bases between. CDR3 region: CASSLWAENIQYF. The DNA of the CDR3 is TGTGCCAGCAGCTTATGGGCTGAAAACATTCAGTACTTC.

J is TRBJ2-7 and V is TRBV7-2, with TRBD1 matching 8 bases. CDR3 length: 15 residues. Looked up from germline, CDR1 is SGHTA and CDR2 is FQGNSA. V shed 4 bases, J shed 5 bases, and the junction held 10 bases outside the gene matches. CDR3 region: CASSSGQGGFNEQYF. The CDR3 DNA sequence: TGTGCCAGCAGCTCCGGACAGGGAGGCTTCAACGAGCAGTACTTC.

The gene calls are TRBV5-8 and TRBJ2-7, with 8 positions matching TRBD1. Germline V CDR1 and CDR2: SGHTS, YDEGEE. V was clipped by 2 bases and J by 2 bases; unmatched bases: 15. CDR3 length: 18 residues. CDR3 residues: CASSLVSYLQDRAYEQYF. The CDR3, as DNA: TGTGCCAGCAGCTTAGTCTCTTACCTCCAGGACAGGGCCTACGAGCAGTACTTC.

V gene TRBV19 combines with J gene TRBJ1-5; D possibly corresponds to TRBD1 (6 bases). The germline V gene encodes CDR1 LNHDA and CDR2 SQIVND (reference sequence). CDR3 length equals 15 residues. Trimming cost V 3 bases and J 2 bases, with 11 bases left between them. The CDR3, as DNA: TGTGCCAGTAGTATTGGGGGACAAGGCAATCAGCCCCAGCATTTT. As protein: CASSIGGQGNQPQHF. Based on the CDR3 plus reference TRBV19 and TRBJ1-5, the full variable domain is DGGITQSPKYLFRKEGQNVTLSCEQNLNHDAMYWYRQDPGQGLRLIYYSQIVNDFQKGDIAEGYSVSREKKESFPLTVTSAQKNPTAFYLCASSIGGQGNQPQHFGDGTRLSIL.